Presented here are 21 T cell receptor beta chains from one specimen sequenced in a study of metastatic and nonmetastatic thyroid tumors. TCRdb used MiXCR to call clones anew from the PCR reads. The sample has 85,000 to 100,000 clones; roughly 13% are singletons. Patients underwent thyroid surgery, and none had received any treatment before it. The sample comprised blood. These receptors originate from a female donor with papillary thyroid cancer or a benign thyroid nodule (not recorded which). Some clones in this sample may be carry-over from other donors' samples.

This clone was recorded at least ten times. CDR3 coding DNA: TGTGCCAGCAGCTTACGGACCCCACCTCATGGCTACACCTTC. Residues: CASSLRTPPHGYTF. The chain carries TRBV7-9 and TRBJ1-2; D remains ambiguous. This CDR3 is 14 amino acids long. The V gene's germline CDR1 is SEHNR and CDR2 FQNEAQ (reference sequence). Trimming took 2 bases from V and 6 from J, leaving 13 bases between them. Variable domain in full (rest from reference TRBV7-9 and TRBJ1-2): DTGVSQNPRHKITKRGQNVTFRCDPISEHNRLYWYRQTLGQGPEFLTYFQNEAQLEKSRLLSDRFSAERPKGSFSTLEIQRTEQGDSAMYLCASSLRTPPHGYTFGSGTRLTVV.

As to this clone: A much larger clone lies one base from this, so it may be a read error. The CDR3 bases are TGTGCCAGCAGTTTGCACACCTCGAAAAGGGGGATCACAGATACGCAGTATTTT. It encodes CASSLHTSKRGITDTQYF. The chain links TRBV27 to TRBJ2-3, with a weak D call TRBD1 (6 bases). V lost 3 bases, J lost 2 bases, and 21 bases lay in between. This CDR3 is built from 18 residues. Germline V gene sequence: CDR1 MNHEY, CDR2 SMNVEV (reference sequence).

In regard to this clone: A much larger clone differs from this one at a single base, so this may be a read error. Other DNA sequences in this sample translate to the same CDR3. The rearrangement uses TRBV19 and TRBJ2-4, with D perhaps TRBD2 (6 bases). In germline, CDR1 is LNHDA, CDR2 SQIVND (reference sequence). Between the trimmed V and J ends, which lost 1 base and 0 bases, there was a span of 10 bases. The CDR3 is 16 residues long. The CDR3 loop reads CASSIGRAIAKNIQYF. The CDR3 nucleotides read TGTGCCAGTAGTATAGGGAGGGCGATAGCCAAAAACATTCAGTACTTC.

The sample holds many counts of this clone. This CDR3 is also generated by other DNA sequences in the sample. The chain carries TRBV29-1 and TRBJ1-1; perhaps TRBD1 as D (6 bases). V was trimmed by 5 bases and J by 3 bases, leaving 19 bases between them. From germline, CDR1 is SQVTM and CDR2 ANQGSEA. CDR3 length: 15 residues. CDR3 loop: CSVTRGIEVHTEAFF. CDR3 nucleotides: TGCAGCGTTACCAGGGGAATTGAAGTGCACACTGAAGCTTTCTTT.

This clone was detected ten times or more. The chain carries TRBV9 and TRBJ2-1; 9 positions match TRBD2. This CDR3 is 15 amino acids long. J lost 0 bases, V lost 4 bases, and 2 bases had no gene match. Germline lookup yields CDR1 SGDLS and CDR2 YYNGEE. As DNA, the CDR3 is TGTGCCAGCAGCTTTAGCGGGAGCTCCTACAATGAGCAGTTCTTC. As protein: CASSFSGSSYNEQFF.

The chain is built from TRBV5-4 and TRBJ1-1; TRBD1 matches at 12 bases. The length of the CDR3 is 16 residues. CDR1 and CDR2 (germline): SGHNT, YYREEE (reference sequence). J was trimmed by 0 bases and V by 4 bases; bases with no gene match: 4. CDR3 in DNA: TGTGCCAGCAGCCCCGGGACAGGGGGCATGAACACTGAAGCTTTCTTT. This sequence encodes CASSPGTGGMNTEAFF.

This clone was found many times. The gene calls are TRBV6-4 and TRBJ2-3, with 11 bases identical to TRBD2. Germline assignment: CDR1 MRHNA and CDR2 SNTAGT. V was clipped by 6 bases and J by 6 bases; unmatched bases: 8. The CDR3 covers 15 residues. CDR3 amino acids: CASRPLAGGTDTQYF. The CDR3 coding sequence is TGTGCCAGCAGGCCCTTAGCGGGAGGGACGGATACGCAGTATTTT.

Only a few counts were recorded for this clone. A read error is possible here, since a much larger clone lies one base away. The chain uses TRBV20-1 and TRBJ2-7, with D possibly TRBD2 on 7 matching bases. The CDR3 runs 13 residues. Trimming pared 1 base from V and 8 bases from J, leaving 15 bases between. Germline values: CDR1 DFQATT, CDR2 SNEGSKA (reference sequence). CDR3 in DNA: TGCAGTGCTAGAGGGGGGCGGGAGTACAAGCAGTACTTC. This codes for CSARGGREYKQYF.

This clone was seen at least ten times. The chain joins TRBV12-3 or TRBV12-4 to TRBJ1-5; D might be TRBD1 (6 bases). This CDR3 is 14 amino acids long. V was shortened by 6 bases and J by 5 bases, with 14 bases between the two germline ends. In DNA form, the CDR3 reads TGTGCCAGCAGCCCGACAGGAAGGTATCAGCCCCAGCATTTT. This gives the protein CASSPTGRYQPQHF.

This clone came up many times. The chain recombines TRBV6-1 with TRBJ2-7, with TRBD2 identical over 11 bases. J was trimmed by 7 bases and V by 7 bases; bases with no gene match: 9. The CDR3 runs 14 residues. CDR1 and CDR2 from the germline V gene are MNHNS and SASEGT. DNA of the CDR3: TGTGCCAGCACTAGGGCTAGCGGGAGGATGGAGCAGTACTTC. It codes for CASTRASGRMEQYF.

This clone showed up many times. In nucleotides, the CDR3 is TGCGCCAGCAGCTTGGATCAGACGAACACTGAAGCTTTCTTT. The encoded protein is CASSLDQTNTEAFF. The J gene is TRBJ1-1, the V gene TRBV5-1, with D unresolved. Germline lookup yields CDR1 SGHRS and CDR2 YFSETQ. This CDR3 has 14 amino acids. V was cut by 0 bases and J by 1 base, with 7 bases left in between. Combining the CDR3 with reference TRBV5-1 and TRBJ1-1 gives the whole variable domain KAGVTQTPRYLIKTRGQQVTLSCSPISGHRSVSWYQQTPGQGLQFLFEYFSETQRNKGNFPGRFSGRQFSNSRSEMNVSTLELGDSALYLCASSLDQTNTEAFFGQGTRLTVV.

This clone was seen repeatedly, ten times or more. This chain uses TRBV7-9 with TRBJ1-4, with D possibly being TRBD1 (5 bases). The germline V gene has CDR1 SEHNR and CDR2 FQNEAQ (reference sequence). V lost 5 bases and J lost 1, with 8 bases in between. This CDR3 is built from 14 residues. CDR3 amino acids: CASSQRGTNEKLFF. CDR3 nucleotides: TGTGCCAGCAGCCAAAGGGGAACTAATGAAAAACTGTTTTTT.

This clone is a singleton in its sample. The rearrangement links TRBV4-3 to TRBJ1-5; tentative D call: TRBD1 (5 bases). Trimming removed 1 base from V and 3 bases from J, with 7 bases in between. Germline assignment: CDR1 LGHNA and CDR2 YSLEER. This CDR3 comprises 14 residues. The CDR3 region has the DNA TGCGCCAGCAGCCAAGTGGACATCAATCAGCCCCAGCATTTT. It encodes CASSQVDINQPQHF.

In this sample, this clone turned up many times. V is TRBV11-2 and J is TRBJ1-5; no clear D. Deletions cut 1 base from V and 1 base from J, with 2 bases between. The germline V gene has CDR1 SGHAT and CDR2 FQNNGV. The CDR3 spans 13 residues. The CDR3 DNA sequence: TGTGCCAGCAGCTTAGGGAGCAATCAGCCCCAGCATTTT. Residues: CASSLGSNQPQHF. The whole variable domain, filled in from reference TRBV11-2 and TRBJ1-5, reads EAGVAQSPRYKIIEKRQSVAFWCNPISGHATLYWYQQILGQGPKLLIQFQNNGVVDDSQLPKDRFSAERLKGVDSTLKIQPAKLEDSAVYLCASSLGSNQPQHFGDGTRLSIL.

As to this clone: A much larger clone differs by one base, so this may be a read error. V is TRBV20-1 and J is TRBJ2-2, with D uncertain. Trimming removed 1 base at V and 1 base at J, with 7 bases between. Germline CDR1 is DFQATT and CDR2 is SNEGSKA (reference sequence). The CDR3 has 14 residues. The CDR3 loop is CSARGGRNTGELFF. The DNA of the CDR3 is TGCAGTGCTAGAGGAGGCAGGAACACCGGGGAGCTGTTTTTT.

In this sample, this clone turned up many times. The chain joins TRBV7-2 to TRBJ2-2; D gene uncertain. CDR3 length: 15 residues. Germline V gene lookup returns CDR1 SGHTA and CDR2 FQGNSA. Trimming pared 5 bases from V and 4 bases from J, leaving 14 bases between. The CDR3 is CASSRLIRGTGELFF. The CDR3 nucleotides are TGTGCCAGCAGCCGCCTGATCCGAGGCACCGGGGAGCTGTTTTTT.

This clone was seen at least ten times. V gene TRBV9 combines with J gene TRBJ2-5; D not certain. CDR3 length equals 12 residues. The germline CDR1 and CDR2 sequences are SGDLS and YYNGEE. Between the trimmed V and J ends, which lost 3 bases and 1 base, there was a span of 4 bases. As DNA, the CDR3 is TGTGCCAGCAGCGACCCCCAAGAGACCCAGTACTTC. It codes for CASSDPQETQYF.

This clone came up many times. V is TRBV12-3 or TRBV12-4 and J is TRBJ2-6; D is unclear. The CDR3 runs 15 residues. Trimming stripped 3 bases from V and 4 bases from J, with 10 bases between. For the CDR3, the DNA is TGTGCCAGCAGTTTTGAGGCAGCCGGGGCCAACGTCCTGACTTTC. Translated, it gives CASSFEAAGANVLTF.

Worth noting for this clone: A read error may account for a junction end that differs from germline. Additional DNA sequences in this sample encode the identical CDR3. The V and J genes are TRBV7-8 and TRBJ2-2; a weak D match, TRBD2 (5 bases). Germline V gene lookup returns CDR1 SGHVS and CDR2 FQNEAQ. The CDR3 consists of 13 residues. The CDR3: CASSLGSPGELFF. CDR3 in DNA: TGTGCCAGCAGCTTAGGTTCGCCCGGGGAGCTTTTTTTC.

Many counts were recorded for this clone. The V call is TRBV5-1, the J call TRBJ1-5, with 8 bases fitting TRBD1. The CDR3 sequence is 15 residues long. Germline-derived CDR1 and CDR2 are SGHRS and YFSETQ. V was clipped by 4 bases and J by 1 base; unmatched bases: 4. Written as DNA, the CDR3 is TGCGCCAGCAGCCCACGGACAGGGAGCAATCAGCCCCAGCATTTT. Its translation: CASSPRTGSNQPQHF.

At least ten counts were recorded for this clone. This chain joins TRBV7-2 and TRBJ2-3; TRBD1 matches at 10 bases. V shed 2 bases, J shed 5 bases, and the junction held 7 bases outside the gene matches. In germline, CDR1 is SGHTA, CDR2 FQGNSA. The CDR3 sequence is 16 residues long. The DNA of the CDR3 is TGTGCCAGCAGCTTATCGTCGGGACAGGGGAAAGATACGCAGTATTTT. This gives the protein CASSLSSGQGKDTQYF.